This T cell receptor beta chain emerged from a study of regulatory T cells in long-lasting Graves disease. Through Arm-PCR of CDR3 regions and iRepertoire HTBI primers, TCR beta libraries were built. A single record per CDR3 protein comes from TCRdb applying MiXCR to the multiplex PCR reads. Of roughly 500,000 distinct CDR3 sequences listed, approximately 13% were seen once; the top ten hold 10%. This clonotype was seen only a few times. V was clipped by 6 bases and J by 0 bases, with 21 bases between them. CDR1 and CDR2 from the germline V gene are SGHRS and YFSETQ. The CDR3 has 17 residues. The time point is: newly diagnosed GD, antithyroid drugs for less than 3 months. Extracted RNA from PBMCs served as the source of the TCR library. These data also featured in a second study, about T cells in Graves' hyperthyroidism and ophthalmopathy. Turning to that study: Graves' hyperthyroidism was deemed stable given no ophthalmopathy progression within 18 months. Separating ophthalmopathy from stable hyperthyroidism was achieved by a 13 V-J model.

The TCR comes from a man aged 25-45 years with Graves disease. Source: peripheral blood mononuclear cells (PBMCs), taken at new diagnosis, from a patient treated with antithyroid drugs. V and J are TRBV5-1 and TRBJ2-5; D is tentatively TRBD1 or TRBD2 (5 bases each). As DNA, the CDR3 is TGCGCCAGCACCACGGGACGGATCCCGCTGCACCAAGAGACCCAGTACTTC. As protein: CASTTGRIPLHQETQYF.